Sequencing of this TCR beta chain was carried out in a study of identical twins (TCRdb year 2016). Turning to the overall study: TCR alpha and beta repertoires from monozygotic twins, unrelated adults of various ages and cord blood were deep-sequenced to test whether fetal clonotypes persist. Replicate twin experiments were performed at different times using different library preparation protocols to rule out contamination. What the research found in general, with its limitations: Because the same donors could not be followed over many years, conclusions were based on cross-sectional statistical analysis. Compared with coincidental sharing between unrelated individuals, an excess of low generation-probability sequences was observed among out-of-frame TCR alpha sequences shared between twins. Zero-insertion analyses could be partly confounded by invariant T cells such as MAIT and iNKT, although diverse VJ usage argued against such confounding for most clonotypes. Out-of-frame TCR alpha sharing in monozygotic twins was systematically underestimated by recombination models, whereas sharing between unrelated individuals was in agreement with the recombination models. Excess twin sharing in beta out-of-frame sequences was weaker because fewer shared sequences lowered the signal-to-noise ratio. Fewer insertions were carried by abundant cord blood beta clonotypes; a weaker similar trend was observed in young adult naive repertoires, while no such trend was observed in memory repertoires.

Via the germline V gene (reference sequence), CDR1 is MNHNY and CDR2 SVGAGI. There are 11 amino acids in the CDR3, from cysteine to phenylalanine inclusive. The CDR3 DNA has 33 bases and is translated from base 1. The trim is 11 bases for V and 7 bases for J, with a gap of 13 bases between the germline ends. Every donor was a healthy Caucasian. Library creation used 5' RACE. Instrument on record: Illumina HiSeq 2000. Template switching introduced a universal primer binding site; the final cDNA contained a unique molecular identifier, enabling accurate counting of TCR cDNA molecules. Specific primers in the conserved constant-segment region were used to synthesize first-strand cDNA for TCR alpha and beta chains. To control for contamination, each cDNA library was double barcoded with a SMART-Mk sample barcode plus Illumina barcodes. TruSeq adapter sequences along with Illumina sample barcodes were introduced in two successive PCR steps. The Illumina HiSeq platform was used with custom primers to sequence TCR alpha and beta cDNA libraries. Per the source publication's procedure: MiGEC processed the raw reads to extract unique molecular identifiers, while MiXCR was used to determine the CDR3 positions. Recombination models were inferred per individual with the repgenHMM and IGoR tools using an EM algorithm. Shared clonotype analysis was performed with the tcR package in R, normalizing sharing by the product of cloneset sizes. To study raw recombination without the effects of thymic and clonal selection, out-of-frame nonproductive sequences were analyzed. TCRdb's own reprocessing of the public reads used fastp at Q25 and MiXCR and kept productive beta chains. Rows with a matching CDR3 protein are joined into one entry that keeps the most common DNA and genes. For this entry, the V and J calls and clone size follow TCRdb and not the study's own pipeline. This sample holds 1.5 million to 2 million distinct CDR3 sequences; roughly a third were observed only once. The top ten clones comprise approximately 0.29% of the sample.

This clonotype has only a few counts. The antigen this receptor binds is unknown. No qualities accompany the bases; no much larger clone lies one base away. The sample was cord blood. Here the chain combines TRBV6-6 and TRBJ2-3, with the D gene call left open. The sequence was obtained from a newborn girl in good health. The CDR3 loop reads CAGISGYTQYF. The nucleotide sequence reads TGTGCCGGCATAAGTGGATATACGCAGTATTTT.